The source of this T cell receptor (beta chain) is a study of blood T cell repertoires in COVID-19. Study background: Sites across the United States, Italy and Spain contributed samples from acute and convalescent COVID-19. Sample material is recorded as cDNA or gDNA derived from T cells, B-cell-depleted T cells, or PBMCs.

As regards this clone: Possible read error: a much larger clone is one base away.

Authors' processing steps: Amplification with reference gene primers provided the estimates of nucleated cell counts. Method: immunoSEQ multiplex PCR; TCRdb's copy keeps in-frame clones and lacks some. V, J and clone size are taken as reported in that table, and D and trimming were inferred from the DNA itself. The profile shows about 270,000 clones, 65% to 90% of them singletons. The CDR3 is 13 residues long. Germline assignment: CDR1 LNHDA and CDR2 SQIVND (reference sequence). V was cut by 5 bases and J by 1 base, with 8 bases left in between. Two consecutive negative NP/OP PCR tests, clearance, or resolved symptoms defined Cohort 3 recovery.

The chain combines TRBV19 with TRBJ1-1, with D possibly being TRBD1 (6 bases). The source material was PBMCs or T cells enriched from blood (not recorded which). This clonotype originated in a young man who had recovered from COVID-19. CDR3 protein: CASSLTGNTEAFF. In DNA, the CDR3 is TGTGCCAGTAGTCTGACAGGGAACACTGAAGCTTTCTTT. Supplemented by reference TRBV19 and TRBJ1-1, the full variable domain reads DGGITQSPKYLFRKEGQNVTLSCEQNLNHDAMYWYRQDPGQGLRLIYYSQIVNDFQKGDIAEGYSVSREKKESFPLTVTSAQKNPTAFYLCASSLTGNTEAFFGQGTRLTVV.